A single sample is the source of the 28 T cell receptor beta chains below, sequenced in a study of T cell repertoires in cytomegalovirus infection. TCRdb re-analysed the reads in MiXCR, keeping a single row per CDR3 protein. The data hold fewer than 1,000,000 distinct CDR3 sequences, with approximately 31% observed a single time. No antigen is known for these receptors. Sequencing was performed on cultured CD8+ T cells from PBMCs, taken from culture after CMV antigen stimulation. The receptors were sampled from a human donor in good health (CMV status not recorded). Some clones in this sample may be carry-over from other donors' samples.

This clonotype was detected a few times. The chain joins TRBV5-1 to TRBJ1-1, with D uncertain. With 0 bases removed from V and 3 bases from J, the gap between germline ends came to 9 bases. Germline V gene lookup returns CDR1 SGHRS and CDR2 YFSETQ. The CDR3 spans 14 residues. The DNA for the CDR3 is TGCGCCAGCAGCTTGGTAGGGAGTTACACTGAAGCTTTCTTT. Encoded protein: CASSLVGSYTEAFF.

The CDR3 sequence is CASSEVLAGGTGELFF. CDR3 coding DNA: TGTGCCAGCAGTGAAGTATTAGCGGGGGGGACCGGGGAGCTGTTTTTT. V usage is TRBV6-1 and J usage is TRBJ2-2; 11 bases agree with TRBD2. Trimming removed 1 base from V and 5 bases from J; junction bases left unmatched: 3. The CDR3 length is 16 residues. CDR1 and CDR2 from the germline V gene are MNHNS and SASEGT.

The rearrangement uses TRBV15 and TRBJ1-2; D unclear. Trimming took 0 bases from V and 3 from J, leaving 11 bases between them. The CDR3 spans 15 residues. Per germline, CDR1 LNHNV and CDR2 YYDKDF (reference sequence). The CDR3 nucleotides are TGTGCCACCAGCAGAGACCGGTCACCTTACTATGGCTACACCTTC. Translation gives CATSRDRSPYYGYTF.

The table lists this clonotype with a few counts. This rearrangement joins TRBV10-2 to TRBJ2-7; 8 bases fit TRBD1. V shed 8 bases and J 7 bases; nucleotides not matched to a gene: 13. Germline V lookup: CDR1 WSHSY, CDR2 SAAADI. CDR3 length: 14 amino acids. Written as DNA, the CDR3 is TGCGCCAGCTCCCCCGGGACAGGCCTAGAGGAGCAGTACGTC. Its translation is CASSPGTGLEEQYV.

The CDR3 bases are TGTGCCAGCAGTCAAGGGGTCGGTACGAACACCGGGGAGCTGTTTTTT. This translates into CASSQGVGTNTGELFF. The V gene is TRBV5-6, the J gene TRBJ2-2; D perhaps matches TRBD1 (5 bases). Germline V gene lookup returns CDR1 SGHDT and CDR2 YYEEEE. Trimming left V 5 bases short and J 0 bases short, with 14 bases between. CDR3 length: 16 residues.

This clonotype came up a few times. V gene TRBV7-9 combines with J gene TRBJ1-4, with a tentative D call TRBD1 (5 bases). The CDR3 sequence is 14 residues long. From germline, CDR1 is SEHNR and CDR2 FQNEAQ (reference sequence). V lost 8 bases and J lost 3, with 13 bases in between. CDR3 protein: CASHWGGPNEKLFF. The CDR3 DNA is TGTGCCAGCCATTGGGGGGGTCCTAATGAAAAACTGTTTTTT.

This chain uses TRBV20-1 with TRBJ1-5, with a tentative D call TRBD1 (5 bases). CDR3 size: 16 residues. Germline CDR1 reads DFQATT; CDR2 reads SNEGSKA (reference sequence). Between the trimmed V and J ends, which lost 0 bases and 3 bases, there was a span of 15 bases. CDR3 residues: CSARDGAGPPNQPQHF. In DNA, the CDR3 is TGCAGTGCTAGAGATGGGGCCGGACCCCCCAATCAGCCCCAGCATTTT.

The gene calls are TRBV5-4 and TRBJ2-2; D is unclear. Trimming cost V 0 bases and J 4 bases, with 10 bases left between them. The length of the CDR3 is 15 residues. Germline loops: CDR1 SGHNT, CDR2 YYREEE (reference sequence). CDR3 nucleotides: TGTGCCAGCAGCTTGGACGCCGAGTTCACCGGGGAGCTGTTTTTT. Translation gives CASSLDAEFTGELFF. The whole variable domain, remainder taken from reference TRBV5-4 and TRBJ2-2, is ETGVTQSPTHLIKTRGQQVTLRCSSQSGHNTVSWYQQALGQGPQFIFQYYREEENGRGNFPPRFSGLQFPNYSSELNVNALELDDSALYLCASSLDAEFTGELFFGEGSRLTVL.

A few counts support this clonotype. The V and J genes are TRBV12-5 and TRBJ2-1; 9 nucleotides agree with TRBD1. Per germline, CDR1 LGHNT and CDR2 FRNRAP. The CDR3 has 13 amino acids. V lost 8 bases and J lost 8; bases outside the gene matches: 7. The CDR3 sequence is CASLDRGSDEQFF. CDR3 DNA sequence: TGTGCTAGTTTAGACAGGGGGTCAGATGAGCAGTTCTTC.

The chain's CDR3 is CASSRGGGANEKLFF. For the CDR3, the DNA is TGTGCCAGCAGCCGCGGAGGGGGCGCGAATGAAAAACTGTTTTTT. The J gene is TRBJ1-4, the V gene TRBV7-3; 7 bases are a match to TRBD1. The CDR3 is made up of 15 amino acids. Germline CDR1 reads SGHTA; CDR2 reads FQGTGA. With 5 bases clipped from V and 5 bases from J, the junction kept 8 bases outside the gene matches.

This clonotype was counted a few times. The gene calls are TRBV7-9 and TRBJ2-3; the D gene is possibly TRBD1 (5 bases). The CDR3 consists of 15 residues. Trimming removed 8 bases from V and 2 bases from J, with 17 bases in between. Germline-derived CDR1 and CDR2 are SEHNR and FQNEAQ (reference sequence). DNA of the CDR3: TGTGCCAGCCTATTGGCAGGGTTCCCCACAGATACGCAGTATTTT. Protein product: CASLLAGFPTDTQYF.

This clonotype has only a few counts. The rearrangement joins TRBV4-2 to TRBJ1-5; D unclear. CDR1 and CDR2 from the germline V gene are LGHNA and YNFKEQ. This CDR3 contains 16 residues. Trimming cost V 0 bases and J 5 bases, with 14 bases left between them. The CDR3 spells CASSQDWEGLDQPQHF. The DNA for the CDR3 is TGTGCCAGCAGCCAAGATTGGGAGGGTCTGGATCAGCCCCAGCATTTT.

The sample holds many counts of this clonotype. This chain connects TRBV7-6 to TRBJ2-7; 13 positions match TRBD2. CDR3 length: 17 amino acids. V dropped 5 bases and J dropped 4; count of bases not matched to a gene: 11. CDR1 SGHVS and CDR2 FNYEAQ come from the germline V gene. The CDR3 coding sequence is TGTGCCAGCAGCCCCAGACTAGCGGGGGGCCCGGCATACGAGCAGTACTTC. Translation: CASSPRLAGGPAYEQYF.

This clonotype showed up many times. This sequence joins TRBV7-2 and TRBJ1-2; possibly TRBD1 for D (6 bases). V shed 8 bases and J shed 0 bases, with 19 bases lying between them. CDR3 length: 16 residues. CDR1 is SGHTA and CDR2 is FQGNSA in the germline V gene. CDR3 residues: CASPTPKQGPNYGYTF. In DNA, the CDR3 is TGTGCCAGCCCGACCCCGAAACAGGGCCCTAACTATGGCTACACCTTC. Together with reference TRBV7-2 and TRBJ1-2, the CDR3 gives the full variable domain: GAGVSQSPSNKVTEKGKDVELRCDPISGHTALYWYRQSLGQGLEFLIYFQGNSAPDKSGLPSDRFSAERTGGSVSTLTIQRTQQEDSAVYLCASPTPKQGPNYGYTFGSGTRLTVV.

The J gene is TRBJ2-5, the V gene TRBV4-3; 10 bases align to TRBD1. Germline V lookup: CDR1 LGHNA, CDR2 YSLEER. The V gene end was trimmed by 3 bases and the J gene end by 5 bases; junction bases not matched to a gene: 3. This CDR3 spans 14 amino acids. The CDR3 spells CASSHGTGVETQYF. CDR3 DNA: TGCGCCAGCAGCCACGGGACAGGGGTCGAGACCCAGTACTTC.

In its sample, this clonotype was seen once. The chain links TRBV7-6 to TRBJ2-1, with no clear D. The CDR3 extends over 14 amino acids. Germline V lookup: CDR1 SGHVS, CDR2 FNYEAQ. V lost 1 base, J lost 4 bases, and 8 bases lay in between. CDR3 sequence (DNA): TGTGCCAGCAGCTTAGTGGCCGAATACAATGAGCAGTTCTTC. It is translated as CASSLVAEYNEQFF.

This clonotype was recorded a few times. The chain is built from TRBV27 and TRBJ1-5; a weak D match, TRBD1 (6 bases). The germline gives CDR1 MNHEY, CDR2 SMNVEV (reference sequence). The CDR3 is made up of 14 amino acids. Trimming cost V 3 bases and J 6 bases, with 12 bases left between them. The CDR3 DNA sequence: TGTGCCAGCAGTTTTGGGGGGCCCGGTCAGCCCCAGCATTTT. Translation gives CASSFGGPGQPQHF.

A single count supports this clonotype. V is TRBV2 and J is TRBJ2-2; D not resolved. The CDR3 sequence is 13 residues long. CDR1 is SNHLY and CDR2 is FYNNEI in the germline V gene. Trimming left V 7 bases short and J 4 bases short, with 10 bases between. CDR3 sequence reads: CASMAYPTGELFF. The DNA of the CDR3 is TGTGCCAGCATGGCGTACCCCACCGGGGAGCTGTTTTTT.

In the case of this clonotype: At one of its ends the junction is not consistent with the germline gene, which may arise from a read error. V and J are TRBV24-1 and TRBJ1-1; 8 bases fit TRBD1. CDR1 and CDR2 (germline): KGHDR, SFDVKD. CDR3 length equals 15 residues. The CDR3 DNA reads as TGTGTCACCAGTGCGACCGGGACAGGCGACACTGAAGCTTTCTTT. Translated, it gives CVTSATGTGDTEAFF.

This clonotype was seen just once. V and J are TRBV4-2 and TRBJ1-4; D not certain. Trimming removed 5 bases at V and 4 bases at J, with 11 bases between. This CDR3 contains 14 residues. CDR1 and CDR2 (germline): LGHNA, YNFKEQ. CDR3 DNA: TGTGCCAGCAGCGAAAAGGTAGATAATGAAAAACTGTTTTTT. Protein: CASSEKVDNEKLFF.

The rearrangement uses TRBV10-3 and TRBJ1-1; 10 bases fit TRBD1. The germline V gene encodes CDR1 ENHRY and CDR2 SYGVKD. The junction had 8 bases not matched to a gene; V was cut back by 4 bases and J by 3 bases. The CDR3 is made up of 16 amino acids. This CDR3 is CAISGWDRGAHTEAFF. The CDR3, as DNA: TGTGCCATCAGTGGGTGGGACAGGGGTGCTCACACTGAAGCTTTCTTT.

V gene TRBV7-6 combines with J gene TRBJ1-2, with a weak D call TRBD1 (6 bases). This CDR3 has 15 amino acids. The V gene's germline CDR1 is SGHVS and CDR2 FNYEAQ. V lost 1 base, J lost 7 bases, and 16 bases lay in between. The CDR3 reads CASSLVALQGGGYTF. CDR3 DNA sequence: TGTGCCAGCAGCTTAGTAGCCCTACAGGGAGGTGGCTACACCTTC.

The CDR3 region is CASSEEFGTYNEQFF. CDR3 DNA sequence: TGTGCCAGCAGTGAAGAATTTGGCACTTACAATGAGCAGTTCTTC. This sequence joins TRBV6-1 and TRBJ2-1; D gene uncertain. CDR1 and CDR2 from the germline V gene are MNHNS and SASEGT. This CDR3 region has 15 residues. Between the trimmed V and J ends, which lost 1 base and 4 bases, there was a span of 11 bases.

The sample holds a few counts of this clonotype. The chain couples TRBV11-3 to TRBJ2-7, with no clear D. The germline gives CDR1 SGHNT, CDR2 YENEEA. With 1 base removed from V and 2 bases from J, the gap between germline ends came to 18 bases. There are 17 residues in the CDR3. This CDR3 is CASSLVLDGVETYEQYF. CDR3 nucleotide sequence: TGTGCCAGCAGCTTAGTATTGGATGGCGTCGAGACCTACGAGCAGTACTTC. The variable domain in full, completed from reference TRBV11-3 and TRBJ2-7, reads EAGVVQSPRYKIIEKKQPVAFWCNPISGHNTLYWYLQNLGQGPELLIRYENEEAVDDSQLPKDRFSAERLKGVDSTLKIQPAELGDSAVYLCASSLVLDGVETYEQYFGPGTRLTVT.

This clonotype has ten or more counts. This sequence joins TRBV7-2 and TRBJ1-2; D is perhaps TRBD1 (6 bases). This CDR3 has 15 amino acids. V shed 5 bases and J shed 5 bases, with 18 bases lying between them. Germline V gives CDR1 SGHTA, CDR2 FQGNSA. CDR3 residues: CASSPTGTQLYGYTF. The CDR3 DNA is TGTGCCAGCAGCCCGACCGGGACACAACTATATGGCTACACCTTC.

The chain couples TRBV4-1 to TRBJ2-1; tentative D call: TRBD2 (5 bases). The CDR3 extends over 15 amino acids. V was trimmed by 4 bases and J by 8 bases, leaving 18 bases between them. The germline V gene has CDR1 MGHRA and CDR2 YSYEKL. CDR3 region: CASSLRLREVDEQFF. The CDR3, as DNA: TGCGCCAGCAGCCTTCGACTAAGGGAAGTCGATGAGCAGTTCTTC.

Only one count was recorded for this clonotype. V gene TRBV6-1 combines with J gene TRBJ1-2; weak D call: TRBD1 (5 bases). Trimming stripped 8 bases from V and 4 bases from J, with 17 bases between. Germline V lookup: CDR1 MNHNS, CDR2 SASEGT. This CDR3 contains 14 residues. The CDR3 nucleotides are TGTGCCAGCTACAGGTCATCTTCCCCCTATGGCTACACCTTC. Protein: CASYRSSSPYGYTF.

Comments on this clonotype: An end of the junction differs from the germline gene, which may be a read error. The chain couples TRBV4-1 to TRBJ1-5, with no clear D. The CDR3 loop spans 15 amino acids. CDR1 and CDR2 (germline): MGHRA, YSYEKL. The CDR3 nucleotides are TGTGCCAGCAGCCGATCGGGAGCGAGCAATCAGCCCCAGCATTTT. Translated: CASSRSGASNQPQHF.